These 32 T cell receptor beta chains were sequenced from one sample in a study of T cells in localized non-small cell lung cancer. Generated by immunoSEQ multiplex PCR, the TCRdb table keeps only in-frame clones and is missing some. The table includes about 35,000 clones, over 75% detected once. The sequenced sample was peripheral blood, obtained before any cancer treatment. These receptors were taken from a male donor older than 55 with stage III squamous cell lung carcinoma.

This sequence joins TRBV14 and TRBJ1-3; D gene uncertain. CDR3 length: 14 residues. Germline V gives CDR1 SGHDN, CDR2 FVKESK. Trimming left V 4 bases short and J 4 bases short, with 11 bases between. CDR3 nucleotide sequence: TGTGCCAGCAGCCCCGCGGGAAGGGGAAACACCATATATTTT. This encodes CASSPAGRGNTIYF.

The CDR3 region is CASSPRPTISTGELFF. The CDR3 nucleotides are TGTGCCAGCAGCCCCCGACCCACTATTTCCACCGGGGAGCTGTTTTTT. V usage is TRBV9 and J usage is TRBJ2-2; D uncertain. V lost 4 bases to trimming and J lost 4 bases, with 17 bases between them. The CDR3 covers 16 residues. Per the germline V gene, CDR1 is SGDLS and CDR2 is YYNGEE.

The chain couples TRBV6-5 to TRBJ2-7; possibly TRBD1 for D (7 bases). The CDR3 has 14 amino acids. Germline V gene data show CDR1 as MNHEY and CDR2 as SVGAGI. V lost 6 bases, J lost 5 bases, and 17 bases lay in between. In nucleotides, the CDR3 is TGTGCCAGCAGATATGGAGGGGGCAGGAACGAGCAGTACTTC. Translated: CASRYGGGRNEQYF.

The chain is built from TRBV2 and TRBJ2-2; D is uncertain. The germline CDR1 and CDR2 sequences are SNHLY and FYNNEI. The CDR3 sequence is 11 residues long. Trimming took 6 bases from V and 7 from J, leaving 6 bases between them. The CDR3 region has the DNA TGTGCCAGCAGGTCACTCGGGGAGCTGTTTTTT. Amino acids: CASRSLGELFF.

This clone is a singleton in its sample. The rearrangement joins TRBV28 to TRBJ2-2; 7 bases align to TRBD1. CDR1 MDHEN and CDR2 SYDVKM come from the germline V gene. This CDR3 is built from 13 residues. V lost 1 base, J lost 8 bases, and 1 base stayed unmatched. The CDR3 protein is CASSLSDRGELFF. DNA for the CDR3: TGTGCCAGCAGTTTATCGGACAGGGGGGAGCTGTTTTTT. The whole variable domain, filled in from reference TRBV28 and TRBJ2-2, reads DVKVTQSSRYLVKRTGEKVFLECVQDMDHENMFWYRQDPGLGLRLIYFSYDVKMKEKGDIPEGYSVSREKKERFSLILESASTNQTSMYLCASSLSDRGELFFGEGSRLTVL.

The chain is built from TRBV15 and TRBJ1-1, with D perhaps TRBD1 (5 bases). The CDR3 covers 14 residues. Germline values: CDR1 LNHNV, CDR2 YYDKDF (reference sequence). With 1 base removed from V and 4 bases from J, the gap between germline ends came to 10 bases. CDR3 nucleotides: TGTGCCACCAGCAGAGCAGGGCCCCCCACTGAAGCTTTCTTT. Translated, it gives CATSRAGPPTEAFF.

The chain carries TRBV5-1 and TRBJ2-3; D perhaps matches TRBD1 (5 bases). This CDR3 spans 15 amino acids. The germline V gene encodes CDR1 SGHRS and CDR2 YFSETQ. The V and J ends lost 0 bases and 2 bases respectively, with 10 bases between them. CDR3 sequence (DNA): TGCGCCAGCAGCTTGGGCCAGGGCGACACAGATACGCAGTATTTT. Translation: CASSLGQGDTDTQYF. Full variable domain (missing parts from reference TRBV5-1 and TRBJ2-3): KAGVTQTPRYLIKTRGQQVTLSCSPISGHRSVSWYQQTPGQGLQFLFEYFSETQRNKGNFPGRFSGRQFSNSRSEMNVSTLELGDSALYLCASSLGQGDTDTQYFGPGTRLTVL.

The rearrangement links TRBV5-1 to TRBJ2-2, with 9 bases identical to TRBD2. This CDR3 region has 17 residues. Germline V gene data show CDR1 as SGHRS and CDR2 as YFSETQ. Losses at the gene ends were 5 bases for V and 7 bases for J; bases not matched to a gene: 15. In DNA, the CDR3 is TGCGCCAGCAGTTCGCCACTAGCGGGTGCCCGGGACGGGGAGCTGTTTTTT. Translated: CASSSPLAGARDGELFF.

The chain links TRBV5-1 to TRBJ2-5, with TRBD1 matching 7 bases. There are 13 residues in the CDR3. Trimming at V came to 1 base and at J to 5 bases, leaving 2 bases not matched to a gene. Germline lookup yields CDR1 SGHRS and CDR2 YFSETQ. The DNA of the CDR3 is TGCGCCAGCAGCTTGACAGGGGACGAGACCCAGTACTTC. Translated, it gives CASSLTGDETQYF. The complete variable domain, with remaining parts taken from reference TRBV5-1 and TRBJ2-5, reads KAGVTQTPRYLIKTRGQQVTLSCSPISGHRSVSWYQQTPGQGLQFLFEYFSETQRNKGNFPGRFSGRQFSNSRSEMNVSTLELGDSALYLCASSLTGDETQYFGPGTRLLVL.

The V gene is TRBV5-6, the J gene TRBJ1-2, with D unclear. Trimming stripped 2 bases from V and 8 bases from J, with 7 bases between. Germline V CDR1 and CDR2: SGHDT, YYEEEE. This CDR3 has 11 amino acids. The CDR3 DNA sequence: TGTGCCAGCAGCTTCTCGGGGGGCTACACCTTC. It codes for CASSFSGGYTF.

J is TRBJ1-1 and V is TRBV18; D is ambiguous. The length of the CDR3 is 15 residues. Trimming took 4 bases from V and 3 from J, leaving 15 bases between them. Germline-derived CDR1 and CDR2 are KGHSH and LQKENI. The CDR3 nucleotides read TGTGCCAGCTCACGTTGGGAAGGAGTGTACACTGAAGCTTTCTTT. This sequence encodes CASSRWEGVYTEAFF.

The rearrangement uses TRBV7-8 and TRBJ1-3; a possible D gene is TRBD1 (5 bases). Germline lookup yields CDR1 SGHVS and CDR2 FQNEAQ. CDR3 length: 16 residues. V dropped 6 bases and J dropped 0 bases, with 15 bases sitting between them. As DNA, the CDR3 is TGTGCCAGCAGTGGGCAAGGGGTCCTCTCTGGAAACACCATATATTTT. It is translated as CASSGQGVLSGNTIYF.

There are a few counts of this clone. The CDR3 nucleotides are TGTGCCAGCAGCTTCTCCCAGGGGTTTGGGTTCTTC. This gives the protein CASSFSQGFGFF. The gene calls are TRBV5-5 and TRBJ2-1; TRBD1 is a possible D gene (6 bases). Trimming removed 2 bases from V and 15 bases from J, with 15 bases in between. CDR1 and CDR2 (germline): SGHKS, YYEKEE (reference sequence). CDR3 length equals 12 residues.

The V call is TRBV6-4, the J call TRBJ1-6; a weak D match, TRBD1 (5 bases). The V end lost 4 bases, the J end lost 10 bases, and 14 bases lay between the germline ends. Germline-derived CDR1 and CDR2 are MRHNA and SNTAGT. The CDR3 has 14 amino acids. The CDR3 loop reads CASSVTPGNSPLHF. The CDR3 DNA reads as TGTGCCAGCAGTGTAACTCCAGGGAACTCACCCCTCCACTTT.

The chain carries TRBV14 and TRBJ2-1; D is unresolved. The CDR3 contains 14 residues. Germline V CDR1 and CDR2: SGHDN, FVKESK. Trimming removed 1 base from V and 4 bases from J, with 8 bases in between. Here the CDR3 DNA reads TGTGCCAGCAGCCAAGGGGAAGGGTACAATGAGCAGTTCTTC. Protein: CASSQGEGYNEQFF.

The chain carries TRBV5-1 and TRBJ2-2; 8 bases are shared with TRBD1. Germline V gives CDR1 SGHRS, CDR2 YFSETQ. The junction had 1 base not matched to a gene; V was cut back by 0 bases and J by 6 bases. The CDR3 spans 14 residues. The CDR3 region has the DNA TGCGCCAGCAGCTTGGCAGGGGGCCCCGGGGAGCTGTTTTTT. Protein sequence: CASSLAGGPGELFF.

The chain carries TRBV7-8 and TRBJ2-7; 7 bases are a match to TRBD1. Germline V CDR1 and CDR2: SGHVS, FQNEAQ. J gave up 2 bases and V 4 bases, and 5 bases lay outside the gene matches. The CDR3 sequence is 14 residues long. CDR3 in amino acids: CASSSDRGPYEQYF. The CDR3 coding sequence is TGTGCCAGCAGCTCCGATAGGGGGCCCTACGAGCAGTACTTC.

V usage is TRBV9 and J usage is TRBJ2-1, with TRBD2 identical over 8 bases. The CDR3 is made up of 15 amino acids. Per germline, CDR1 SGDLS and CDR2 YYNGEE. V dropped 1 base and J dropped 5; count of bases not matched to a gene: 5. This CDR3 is CASSVTLAGNNEQFF. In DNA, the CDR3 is TGTGCCAGCAGCGTAACCCTAGCGGGTAACAATGAGCAGTTCTTC.

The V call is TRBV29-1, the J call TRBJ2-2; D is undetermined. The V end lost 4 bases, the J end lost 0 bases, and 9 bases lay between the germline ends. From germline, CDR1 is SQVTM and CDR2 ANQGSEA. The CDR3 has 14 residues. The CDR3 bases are TGCAGCGTTGCGGGTTTGGCGAACACCGGGGAGCTGTTTTTT. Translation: CSVAGLANTGELFF.

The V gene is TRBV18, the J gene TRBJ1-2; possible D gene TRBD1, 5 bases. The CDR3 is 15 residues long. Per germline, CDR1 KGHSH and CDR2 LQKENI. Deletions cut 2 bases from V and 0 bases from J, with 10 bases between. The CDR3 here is CASSPETGSNYGYTF. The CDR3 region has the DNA TGTGCCAGCTCACCAGAAACAGGATCTAACTATGGCTACACCTTC.

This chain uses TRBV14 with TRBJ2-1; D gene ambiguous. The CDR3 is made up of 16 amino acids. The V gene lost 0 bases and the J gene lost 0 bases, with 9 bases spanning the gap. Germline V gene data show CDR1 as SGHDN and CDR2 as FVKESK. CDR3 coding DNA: TGTGCCAGCAGCCAAGATCCGGAAAGCTCCTACAATGAGCAGTTCTTC. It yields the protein CASSQDPESSYNEQFF.

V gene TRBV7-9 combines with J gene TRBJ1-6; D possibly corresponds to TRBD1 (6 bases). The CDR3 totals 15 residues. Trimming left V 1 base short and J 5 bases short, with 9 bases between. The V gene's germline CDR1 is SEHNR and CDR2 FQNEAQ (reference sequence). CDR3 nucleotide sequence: TGTGCCAGCAGCTTAGGCGGACAGAATAATTCACCCCTCCACTTT. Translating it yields CASSLGGQNNSPLHF.

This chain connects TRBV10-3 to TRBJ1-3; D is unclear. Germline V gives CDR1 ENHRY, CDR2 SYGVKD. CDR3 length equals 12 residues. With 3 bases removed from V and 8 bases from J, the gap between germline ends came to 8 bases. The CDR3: CAISDTGDTIYF. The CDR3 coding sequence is TGTGCCATCAGTGATACCGGGGACACCATATATTTT.

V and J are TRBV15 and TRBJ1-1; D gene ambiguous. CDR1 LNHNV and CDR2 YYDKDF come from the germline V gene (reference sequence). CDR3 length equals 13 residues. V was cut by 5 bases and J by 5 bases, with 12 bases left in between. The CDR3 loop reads CATSPGRKTEAFF. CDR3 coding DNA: TGTGCCACCAGCCCTGGGAGGAAAACTGAAGCTTTCTTT.

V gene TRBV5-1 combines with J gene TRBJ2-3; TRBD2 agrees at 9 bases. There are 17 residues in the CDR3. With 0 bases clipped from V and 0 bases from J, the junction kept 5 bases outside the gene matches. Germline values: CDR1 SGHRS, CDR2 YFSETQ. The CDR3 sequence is CASSLGLAGYSTDTQYF. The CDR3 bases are TGCGCCAGCAGCTTGGGTCTAGCGGGGTATAGCACAGATACGCAGTATTTT. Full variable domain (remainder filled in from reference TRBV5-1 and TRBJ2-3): KAGVTQTPRYLIKTRGQQVTLSCSPISGHRSVSWYQQTPGQGLQFLFEYFSETQRNKGNFPGRFSGRQFSNSRSEMNVSTLELGDSALYLCASSLGLAGYSTDTQYFGPGTRLTVL.

The CDR3 spells CASSEGAQAGGADTQYF. CDR3 DNA: TGTGCCAGCAGTGAAGGCGCCCAGGCCGGAGGGGCAGATACGCAGTATTTT. The rearrangement joins TRBV6-1 to TRBJ2-3; possible D gene TRBD2, 6 bases. V dropped 1 base and J dropped 4 bases, with 18 bases sitting between them. The CDR3 is 17 residues long. CDR1 is MNHNS, CDR2 SASEGT, per germline.

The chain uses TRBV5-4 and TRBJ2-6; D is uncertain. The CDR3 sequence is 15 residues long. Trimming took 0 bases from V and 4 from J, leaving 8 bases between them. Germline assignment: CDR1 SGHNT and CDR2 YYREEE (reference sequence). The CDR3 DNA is TGTGCCAGCAGCTTGGGGCAGGCAGGGGCCAACGTCCTGACTTTC. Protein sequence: CASSLGQAGANVLTF.

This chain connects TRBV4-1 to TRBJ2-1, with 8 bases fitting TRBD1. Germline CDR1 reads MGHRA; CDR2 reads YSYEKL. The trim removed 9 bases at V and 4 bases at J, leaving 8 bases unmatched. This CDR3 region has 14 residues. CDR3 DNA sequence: TGCGCCAGTTCCGGGACAGGCCGATACAATGAGCAGTTCTTC. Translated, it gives CASSGTGRYNEQFF.

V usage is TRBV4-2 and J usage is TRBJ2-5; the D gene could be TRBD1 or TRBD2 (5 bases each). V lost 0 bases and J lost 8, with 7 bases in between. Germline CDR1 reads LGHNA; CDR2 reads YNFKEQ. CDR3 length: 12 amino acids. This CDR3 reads CASSQDGGTQYF. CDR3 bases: TGTGCCAGCAGCCAAGATGGGGGAACCCAGTACTTC.

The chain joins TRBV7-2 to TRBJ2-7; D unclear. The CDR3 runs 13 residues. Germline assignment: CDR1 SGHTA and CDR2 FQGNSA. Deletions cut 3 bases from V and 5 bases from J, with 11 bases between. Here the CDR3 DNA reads TGTGCCAGCAGCTTTACTGGTCCTAACGAGCAGTACTTC. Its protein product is CASSFTGPNEQYF.

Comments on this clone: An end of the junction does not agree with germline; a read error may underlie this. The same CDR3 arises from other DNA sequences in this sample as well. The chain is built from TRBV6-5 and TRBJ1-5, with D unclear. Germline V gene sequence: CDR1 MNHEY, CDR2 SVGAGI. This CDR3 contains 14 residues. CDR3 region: CASIRAVSNQPQHF. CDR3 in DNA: TGTGCCAGCATCCGCGCTGTTAGCAATCAACCCCAGCATTTT.

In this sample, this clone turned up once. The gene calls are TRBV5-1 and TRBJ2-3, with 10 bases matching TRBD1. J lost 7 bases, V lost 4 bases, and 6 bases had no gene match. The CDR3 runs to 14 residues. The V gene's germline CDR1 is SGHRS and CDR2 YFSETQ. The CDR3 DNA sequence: TGCGCCAGCAGCCCGGGGACAGGGGATAATACGCAGTATTTT. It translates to CASSPGTGDNTQYF.